This TCR beta chain was sequenced during a study of CD8 T cells in ankylosing spondylitis (dated by TCRdb to 2015 to 2018). Regarding the study in general: The study profiled T cell receptor beta repertoires in healthy donors and ankylosing spondylitis patients to find disease-linked TCR variants. In total, the full study cohort was made up of over a hundred healthy donors and roughly 27 ankylosing spondylitis patients. Samples of peripheral blood were taken, and for ankylosing spondylitis patients, synovial fluid was collected as well. General study outcomes and caveats: Some TCR beta motif variants had previously been reported in synovial fluid and blood of reactive arthritis patients, which suggested common disease-initiation mechanisms. Blood from ankylosing spondylitis patients appeared to be characterized by a TCR beta motif composed of 7 to 9 highly homologous amino acid variants. Significant enrichment of the disease-linked clones was reported in matched synovial fluid samples from ankylosing spondylitis patients. The disease-linked clones showed a CD8+ phenotype and occurred at relatively low frequencies in peripheral blood.

Sequencing was performed on an Illumina HiSeq 2500. Quantitative 5'-RACE with molecular barcodes was used to prepare TCR beta libraries. The study's processing was this. To identify disease-linked TCR variants, a new computational method was used, one built on a probabilistic model of VDJ rearrangement. The public sequencing data were trimmed at Q25 with fastp and processed into clonotypes with MiXCR by TCRdb, which kept only in-frame beta chains. Each CDR3 protein appears once, grouped with its most common genes and DNA. These V and J calls derive from TCRdb rather than the authors' analysis. Across this sample there are some 290,000 distinct CDR3 sequences, with around 18% seen only once. 7.5% to 9% of the sample comes from the top ten. As for this clonotype: Its cognate antigen has yet to be identified. Compared with germline, one end of the junction differs, possibly owing to a read error.

The CDR3 has 15 amino acids, counting the end cysteine and phenylalanine. Solely the CDR3 DNA is kept, with 45 bases framed from the first base. CDR1 and CDR2 are drawn from the germline V gene: MNHNS, SASEGT. This chain is built from TRBV6-1 and TRBJ2-3; the D segment might be TRBD1 or TRBD2, since each matches 5 bases. The clonotype comes from a male donor with ankylosing spondylitis or in good health (not recorded which). The sequenced sample consisted of blood, either unsorted or a sorted T cell fraction (not recorded which). In nucleotides, the sequence is TGTGTCAGCAGCTGGGACGGCATGAGCACAGATACGCAGTATTTT. This is translated as CVSSWDGMSTDTQYF.